A single sample gave rise to the 32 T cell receptor beta chains below, sequenced in a study of blood T cell repertoires in COVID-19. Sequenced by immunoSEQ multiplex PCR; TCRdb stores in-frame clones only, minus some. The data hold approximately 97,000 clones, with 85% observed a single time. Sequencing was performed on peripheral blood. All receptors come from an elderly man with acute or convalescent COVID-19.

In its sample, this clone was seen once. The rearrangement joins TRBV30 to TRBJ1-1, with TRBD1 identical over 7 bases. CDR3 length: 13 residues. Trimming cost V 5 bases and J 4 bases; bases outside gene matches: 7. Germline V gene sequence: CDR1 GTSNPN, CDR2 SVGIG (reference sequence). The CDR3 nucleotides are TGTGCCTGGTCAAAGACAGGGACCACTGAAGCTTTCTTT. Residues: CAWSKTGTTEAFF. Complete variable domain (other parts from reference TRBV30 and TRBJ1-1): SQTIHQWPATLVQPVGSPLSLECTVEGTSNPNLYWYRQAAGRGLQLLFYSVGIGQISSEVPQNLSASRPQDRQFILSSKKLLLSDSGFYLCAWSKTGTTEAFFGQGTRLTVV.

CDR3 in DNA: TGTGCCAGCAGTTCCGCTGCGGGAGGATACAATGAGCAGTTCTTC. Protein product: CASSSAAGGYNEQFF. The V gene is TRBV27, the J gene TRBJ2-1, with 8 bases lining up with TRBD2. V lost 4 bases and J lost 4; bases outside the gene matches: 6. Germline assignment: CDR1 MNHEY and CDR2 SMNVEV (reference sequence). The CDR3 is 15 residues long.

This clone was recorded only once. The V gene is TRBV20-1, the J gene TRBJ1-5, with 8 nucleotides matching TRBD1. The CDR3 is 15 residues long. Germline loops: CDR1 DFQATT, CDR2 SNEGSKA (reference sequence). The V segment lost 3 bases and the J segment 7 bases; nucleotides outside the gene matches: 11. CDR3 region: CSASATRTGRQPQHF. The CDR3 nucleotides read TGCAGTGCTAGTGCAACCCGGACAGGGCGCCAGCCCCAGCATTTT.

The V and J genes are TRBV5-8 and TRBJ1-4; a possible D gene is TRBD1 (5 bases). V gave up 0 bases and J gave up 4 bases, with 10 bases separating them. Germline-derived CDR1 and CDR2 are SGHTS and YDEGEE. This CDR3 is built from 15 residues. The CDR3 DNA sequence: TGTGCCAGCAGCTTGGCGGGGGTACATAATGAAAAACTGTTTTTT. Protein product: CASSLAGVHNEKLFF.

This chain links TRBV18 with TRBJ1-4; a weak D match, TRBD1 (5 bases). This CDR3 comprises 18 residues. Germline values: CDR1 KGHSH, CDR2 LQKENI. The V end was cut by 3 bases, the J end by 8 bases, with 25 bases between. CDR3 loop: CASSPYVFQGRDKEKLFF. The CDR3 nucleotides are TGTGCCAGCTCACCGTATGTTTTCCAGGGTCGTGATAAAGAAAAACTGTTTTTT. Using reference TRBV18 and TRBJ1-4 for the parts outside the CDR3, the full variable domain is NAGVMQNPRHLVRRRGQEARLRCSPMKGHSHVYWYRQLPEEGLKFMVYLQKENIIDESGMPKERFSAEFPKEGPSILRIQQVVRGDSAAYFCASSPYVFQGRDKEKLFFGSGTQLSVL.

This clone was detected only once. The V and J genes are TRBV5-1 and TRBJ2-3; D might be TRBD2 (6 bases). CDR1 is SGHRS, CDR2 YFSETQ, per germline. Trimming took 3 bases from V and 6 from J, leaving 14 bases between them. CDR3 length: 14 residues. Here the CDR3 DNA reads TGCGCCAGCAGCTCCGAGACGGGAGTGGATACGCAGTATTTT. Translating gives CASSSETGVDTQYF.

The chain joins TRBV5-5 to TRBJ2-3; TRBD1 matches 8 bases. There are 16 residues in the CDR3. In germline, CDR1 is SGHKS, CDR2 YYEKEE (reference sequence). The J segment lost 2 bases and the V segment lost 4 bases, leaving 9 bases of the junction unmatched. CDR3: CASSPIGTGPTDTQYF. Here the CDR3 DNA reads TGTGCCAGCAGCCCAATAGGGACAGGACCCACAGATACGCAGTATTTT. Full variable domain (remainder filled in from reference TRBV5-5 and TRBJ2-3): DAGVTQSPTHLIKTRGQQVTLRCSPISGHKSVSWYQQVLGQGPQFIFQYYEKEERGRGNFPDRFSARQFPNYSSELNVNALLLGDSALYLCASSPIGTGPTDTQYFGPGTRLTVL.

The CDR3 region is CASSVDGGMRDTQYF. CDR3 nucleotide sequence: TGTGCCAGCAGCGTAGACGGCGGGATGAGGGATACGCAGTATTTT. The chain is built from TRBV9 and TRBJ2-3, with D tentatively TRBD2 (6 bases). CDR1 is SGDLS, CDR2 YYNGEE, per germline. The CDR3 loop spans 15 amino acids. Trimming removed 0 bases from V and 6 bases from J, with 14 bases in between.

J is TRBJ1-2 and V is TRBV11-2; D is undetermined. The CDR3 runs to 14 residues. CDR1 and CDR2 from the germline V gene are SGHAT and FQNNGV. Trimming pared 1 base from V and 2 bases from J, leaving 8 bases between. CDR3 residues: CASSLVAANYGYTF. The CDR3 DNA reads as TGTGCCAGCAGCTTAGTGGCGGCAAACTATGGCTACACCTTC.

The CDR3 bases are TGTGCCAGCAGTGAACTACTAGCGGGAGGGTCCTACGAGCAGTACTTC. It translates to CASSELLAGGSYEQYF. The chain is built from TRBV6-1 and TRBJ2-7; 13 nucleotides agree with TRBD2. The CDR3 contains 16 residues. V trimming: 2 bases; J trimming: 1 base; junction bases outside the gene matches: 2. CDR1 and CDR2 (germline): MNHNS, SASEGT.

The chain carries TRBV9 and TRBJ2-3; TRBD2 aligns across 9 bases. The V gene end was trimmed by 2 bases and the J gene end by 2 bases; junction bases not matched to a gene: 6. CDR1 and CDR2 (germline): SGDLS, YYNGEE. The CDR3 consists of 16 residues. The CDR3 bases are TGTGCCAGCAGCGTCGGCCTAGCGGGAAACACAGATACGCAGTATTTT. Residues: CASSVGLAGNTDTQYF.

The chain links TRBV5-4 to TRBJ2-5, with 8 bases that match TRBD2. This CDR3 is built from 17 residues. Germline V gene lookup returns CDR1 SGHNT and CDR2 YYREEE (reference sequence). The ends lost 0 bases at V and 4 bases at J; junction bases unmatched: 11. Written as DNA, the CDR3 is TGTGCCAGCAGCTTGGTTTTTAGGAGCGGGAGTACAGAGACCCAGTACTTC. Translation gives CASSLVFRSGSTETQYF.

This rearrangement joins TRBV19 to TRBJ1-4, with TRBD1 matching over 8 bases. The CDR3 consists of 14 residues. V trimming: 9 bases; J trimming: 2 bases; junction bases outside the gene matches: 5. The germline CDR1 and CDR2 sequences are LNHDA and SQIVND (reference sequence). CDR3 coding DNA: TGTGCCAGCCGTCGACAGGGGACTAATGAAAAACTGTTTTTT. Its protein is CASRRQGTNEKLFF.

This chain connects TRBV24-1 to TRBJ2-3, with 9 nucleotides matching TRBD1. The junction had 7 bases not matched to a gene; V was cut back by 2 bases and J by 5 bases. There are 16 residues in the CDR3. The germline CDR1 and CDR2 sequences are KGHDR and SFDVKD. The CDR3 nucleotides are TGTGCCACCAGTGATTCCGGGACAGGGTTTCGAGATACGCAGTATTTT. Its translation is CATSDSGTGFRDTQYF.

V gene TRBV3-1 (or the pseudogene TRBV3-2) combines with J gene TRBJ2-3, with 10 bases matching TRBD2. The CDR3 spans 16 residues. Germline-derived CDR1 and CDR2 are LGHDT and YNNKEL (reference sequence). With 4 bases clipped from V and 2 bases from J, the junction kept 6 bases outside the gene matches. Here the CDR3 DNA reads TGTGCCAGCAGCCCCGGACTAGCGGTCTTCACAGATACGCAGTATTTT. Protein product: CASSPGLAVFTDTQYF.

The chain links TRBV11-2 to TRBJ2-2; 7 nucleotides agree with TRBD1. Germline V CDR1 and CDR2: SGHAT, FQNNGV. V gave up 3 bases and J gave up 4 bases; unmatched junction bases: 5. This CDR3 contains 15 residues. The CDR3 is CASSFTGAGTGELFF. CDR3 DNA sequence: TGTGCCAGCAGCTTCACAGGGGCCGGCACCGGGGAGCTGTTTTTT. Complete variable domain (other parts from reference TRBV11-2 and TRBJ2-2): EAGVAQSPRYKIIEKRQSVAFWCNPISGHATLYWYQQILGQGPKLLIQFQNNGVVDDSQLPKDRFSAERLKGVDSTLKIQPAKLEDSAVYLCASSFTGAGTGELFFGEGSRLTVL.

V and J are TRBV9 and TRBJ2-2; D gene unclear. The length of the CDR3 is 14 residues. CDR1 SGDLS and CDR2 YYNGEE come from the germline V gene. The V end was cut by 0 bases, the J end by 2 bases, with 5 bases between. The CDR3 here is CASSVDGNTGELFF. The CDR3 DNA is TGTGCCAGCAGCGTAGACGGTAACACCGGGGAGCTGTTTTTT.

The DNA for the CDR3 is TGTGCCAGTAGTGACAGGGGCTCCGGAAACACCATATATTTT. This translates into CASSDRGSGNTIYF. V gene TRBV19 combines with J gene TRBJ1-3; TRBD1 matches 8 bases. The CDR3 runs to 14 residues. Trimming at V came to 5 bases and at J to 4 bases, leaving 4 bases not matched to a gene. Germline V gene data show CDR1 as LNHDA and CDR2 as SQIVND (reference sequence).

CDR3 DNA sequence: TGTGCCACCGCCAGAACAGGGACGAGCTCTGGGGCCAACGTCCTGACTTTC. It encodes CATARTGTSSGANVLTF. The chain combines TRBV15 with TRBJ2-6; D is perhaps TRBD1 (6 bases). The CDR3 is 17 amino acids. The germline CDR1 and CDR2 sequences are LNHNV and YYDKDF (reference sequence). V lost 8 bases to trimming and J lost 0 bases, with 17 bases between them.

This clone is a singleton in its sample. This chain joins TRBV5-3 and TRBJ1-2; D is perhaps TRBD1 (6 bases). TRBV5-3 is labeled an ORF, and its function is uncertain. V was trimmed by 5 bases and J by 8 bases, leaving 19 bases between them. The CDR3 totals 14 residues. CDR3 amino acids: CARRTPNRAGGYTF. The CDR3 region has the DNA TGTGCCAGAAGGACCCCTAACAGGGCTGGAGGCTACACCTTC.

V and J are TRBV6-6 and TRBJ1-4; a weak D match, TRBD1 (6 bases). Germline V gives CDR1 MNHNY, CDR2 SVGAGI (reference sequence). Trimming cost V 5 bases and J 14 bases, with 24 bases left between them. The CDR3 contains 15 residues. The CDR3 loop is CASSLTGLNPGKLFF. CDR3 coding DNA: TGTGCCAGCAGTCTTACAGGGCTTAACCCAGGAAAGCTGTTTTTT.

This chain connects TRBV5-1 to TRBJ1-6; the match to TRBD1 covers 10 bases. The trim removed 0 bases at V and 11 bases at J, leaving 5 bases unmatched. The CDR3 sequence is 15 residues long. Looked up from germline, CDR1 is SGHRS and CDR2 is YFSETQ. In DNA, the CDR3 is TGCGCCAGCAGCTTGGCGACAGGGGGCAATCCACCCCTCCACTTT. Translating gives CASSLATGGNPPLHF. Using reference TRBV5-1 and TRBJ1-6 for the parts outside the CDR3, the full variable domain is KAGVTQTPRYLIKTRGQQVTLSCSPISGHRSVSWYQQTPGQGLQFLFEYFSETQRNKGNFPGRFSGRQFSNSRSEMNVSTLELGDSALYLCASSLATGGNPPLHFGNGTRLTVT.

This clone was detected only once. The chain joins TRBV25-1 to TRBJ1-2; D possibly corresponds to TRBD1 (6 bases). CDR3 length equals 16 residues. Looked up from germline, CDR1 is MGHDK and CDR2 is SYGVNS. Trimming took 2 bases from V and 4 from J, leaving 17 bases between them. The CDR3 DNA is TGTGCCAGCAGTGAAACAGACAGGAGTACTACCTATGGCTACACCTTC. The encoded protein is CASSETDRSTTYGYTF.

J is TRBJ2-3 and V is TRBV11-2; TRBD1 matches 9 bases. The CDR3 contains 14 residues. With 1 base clipped from V and 6 bases from J, the junction kept 2 bases outside the gene matches. Germline V lookup: CDR1 SGHAT, CDR2 FQNNGV. The CDR3 DNA is TGTGCCAGCAGCTTAGGGACAGGGGTGGATACGCAGTATTTT. It specifies CASSLGTGVDTQYF.

The chain couples TRBV3-1 (or the pseudogene TRBV3-2) to TRBJ2-5; 9 positions agree with TRBD2. This CDR3 comprises 17 residues. CDR1 is LGHDT and CDR2 is YNNKEL in the germline V gene (reference sequence). The J segment lost 5 bases and the V segment lost 3 bases, leaving 13 bases of the junction unmatched. The CDR3 protein is CASSQVIAGAGGETQYF. For the CDR3, the DNA is TGTGCCAGCAGCCAGGTGATAGCGGGAGCCGGCGGTGAGACCCAGTACTTC.

With regard to this clone: The same CDR3 is also encoded by other DNA sequences in this sample. This chain links TRBV9 with TRBJ2-7; 9 bases line up with TRBD2. V lost 0 bases, J lost 1 base, and 2 bases stayed unmatched. The CDR3 contains 15 residues. Germline assignment: CDR1 SGDLS and CDR2 YYNGEE. CDR3 DNA sequence: TGTGCCAGCAGCGTAGGGCTAGCGGGGTCCTACGAGCAGTACTTC. Translating gives CASSVGLAGSYEQYF.

The J gene is TRBJ2-3, the V gene TRBV11-2, with D possibly matching TRBD1 (6 bases). Trimming shortened V by 2 bases and J by 2 bases, and 8 bases separated the two germline ends. Germline V gives CDR1 SGHAT, CDR2 FQNNGV. This CDR3 has 14 amino acids. The CDR3 DNA reads as TGTGCCAGCAGCTTATCAGGGGTCACAGATACGCAGTATTTT. Residues: CASSLSGVTDTQYF. The complete variable domain, with remaining parts taken from reference TRBV11-2 and TRBJ2-3, reads EAGVAQSPRYKIIEKRQSVAFWCNPISGHATLYWYQQILGQGPKLLIQFQNNGVVDDSQLPKDRFSAERLKGVDSTLKIQPAKLEDSAVYLCASSLSGVTDTQYFGPGTRLTVL.

This chain uses TRBV29-1 with TRBJ2-7, with 7 nucleotides matching TRBD2. V trimming: 4 bases; J trimming: 9 bases; junction bases outside the gene matches: 9. In germline, CDR1 is SQVTM, CDR2 ANQGSEA. The CDR3 is made up of 12 amino acids. Written as DNA, the CDR3 is TGCAGCGTTGCCCCCGGGGAGGGGACGCAGTACTTC. It codes for CSVAPGEGTQYF.

This chain joins TRBV15 and TRBJ2-5, with 8 nucleotides matching TRBD2. CDR1 is LNHNV, CDR2 YYDKDF, per germline (reference sequence). The length of the CDR3 is 17 residues. The trim removed 0 bases at V and 4 bases at J, leaving 10 bases unmatched. CDR3 region: CATSRDVGSGMGETQYF. The DNA for the CDR3 is TGTGCCACCAGCAGAGACGTAGGTAGCGGGATGGGAGAGACCCAGTACTTC.

This clone was observed a few times. The gene calls are TRBV29-1 and TRBJ1-2; TRBD1 might be the D (5 bases). Deletions cut 6 bases from V and 0 bases from J, with 8 bases between. The CDR3 loop spans 12 amino acids. Per germline, CDR1 SQVTM and CDR2 ANQGSEA. CDR3 amino acids: CSVQGTNYGYTF. Here the CDR3 DNA reads TGCAGCGTGCAGGGAACTAACTATGGCTACACCTTC.

This chain joins TRBV7-2 and TRBJ1-1, with 9 positions matching TRBD1. CDR1 and CDR2 (germline): SGHTA, FQGNSA. The CDR3 covers 15 residues. The trim removed 5 bases at V and 7 bases at J, leaving 11 bases unmatched. CDR3 coding DNA: TGTGCCAGCAGCCCTCGTCCCGGGACAGGGAATGAAGCTTTCTTT. It specifies CASSPRPGTGNEAFF. Looking up the rest from reference TRBV7-2 and TRBJ1-1 gives the full variable domain: GAGVSQSPSNKVTEKGKDVELRCDPISGHTALYWYRQSLGQGLEFLIYFQGNSAPDKSGLPSDRFSAERTGGSVSTLTIQRTQQEDSAVYLCASSPRPGTGNEAFFGQGTRLTVV.

V usage is TRBV9 and J usage is TRBJ2-3; D gene uncertain. In germline, CDR1 is SGDLS, CDR2 YYNGEE. The germline V and J ends were trimmed by 3 bases and 6 bases, with 5 bases remaining between them. CDR3 size: 11 residues. CDR3 DNA sequence: TGTGCCAGCAGCGCCCTGGATACGCAGTATTTT. This gives the protein CASSALDTQYF.